This T cell receptor beta chain originates from a study of cytomegalovirus exposure and HLA in healthy donors. Study observations and caveats: TRBV6-2, TRBV6-3 and some other V segments were excluded as indistinguishable. For TCR beta chains, V- and J-gene trimming was later linked to a missense DCLRE1C variant.

With 60 Vbeta and 13 Jbeta primers, the PCR was carried out. In the authors' methods: In a later analysis, some 80 million unique TCR beta chains included roughly 11 million shared by two or more donors. Assay: immunoSEQ multiplex PCR; the TCRdb copy retains only in-frame clones and omits some. V, J and clone size reflect that table, while D and trimming were determined from the DNA. The sample records 95,000 to 100,000 clones, roughly 10% being singletons. CDR1 and CDR2 (germline): SGHNT, YYREEE (reference sequence). There are 14 residues in the CDR3. Trimming cost V 4 bases and J 7 bases; bases outside gene matches: 6. Notes on this clone: Its antigen is as yet unknown.

The rearrangement joins TRBV5-4 to TRBJ2-1; 9 bases align to TRBD1. The receptor was derived from a man aged 50-59 years in good health and CMV-seropositive. Material for sequencing was PBMCs. In DNA form, the CDR3 reads TGTGCCAGCAGCGCGACAGGGGGATTGAATGAGCAGTTCTTC. The encoded protein is CASSATGGLNEQFF.